This entry lists 5 T cell receptor beta chains sequenced from one sample in a study of PD-1 blockade in classical Hodgkin lymphoma. There was relapse after autologous stem cell transplantation in every patient, and there was variation in brentuximab vedotin exposure. TCRdb keeps only in-frame clones here, not all; method: immunoSEQ multiplex PCR. The sample lists 25,000 or so clones, roughly 65% occurring once. Sequenced material: peripheral blood mononuclear cells (PBMCs), taken before the second cycle of nivolumab. The receptors come from a human donor with classical Hodgkin lymphoma.

V gene TRBV2 combines with J gene TRBJ2-2; the D gene is possibly TRBD2 (5 bases). The V end was cut by 8 bases, the J end by 5 bases, with 15 bases between. Germline V gene sequence: CDR1 SNHLY, CDR2 FYNNEI. The CDR3 totals 14 residues. The CDR3 spells CASSTGRTTGELFF. CDR3 nucleotides: TGTGCCAGCTCTACGGGGAGAACGACCGGGGAGCTGTTTTTT.

Regarding this clone: A far larger clone is off by one base, so a read error is likely. The same CDR3 is also encoded by other DNA sequences in this sample. This chain links TRBV19 with TRBJ1-3; the match to TRBD1 covers 8 bases. The CDR3 is 17 amino acids. CDR1 and CDR2 from the germline V gene are LNHDA and SQIVND (reference sequence). The V segment lost 6 bases and the J segment 4 bases; nucleotides outside the gene matches: 14. The CDR3 sequence is CASSWRGTGDSGNTIYF. The CDR3 nucleotides are TGTGCCAGTAGCTGGAGGGGGACAGGCGACTCCGGAAACACCATATATTTT. Complete variable domain (other parts from reference TRBV19 and TRBJ1-3): DGGITQSPKYLFRKEGQNVTLSCEQNLNHDAMYWYRQDPGQGLRLIYYSQIVNDFQKGDIAEGYSVSREKKESFPLTVTSAQKNPTAFYLCASSWRGTGDSGNTIYFGEGSWLTVV.

V gene TRBV10-3 combines with J gene TRBJ2-1; 11 bases are shared with TRBD2. V gave up 10 bases and J gave up 7 bases; unmatched junction bases: 12. The CDR3 sequence is 15 residues long. CDR1 ENHRY and CDR2 SYGVKD come from the germline V gene. The CDR3 protein is CATGINSGGANEQFF. CDR3 DNA sequence: TGTGCCACCGGAATCAATAGCGGGGGGGCTAATGAGCAGTTCTTC.

The chain combines TRBV14 with TRBJ2-5; 9 nucleotides align to TRBD1. The CDR3 extends over 15 amino acids. Germline lookup yields CDR1 SGHDN and CDR2 FVKESK. V shed 5 bases, J shed 5 bases, and the junction held 9 bases outside the gene matches. The CDR3 DNA sequence: TGTGCCAGCAGCTTCGGACAGGGGTTGTTGGAGACCCAGTACTTC. Translating it yields CASSFGQGLLETQYF.

J is TRBJ2-6 and V is TRBV7-9, with TRBD1 matching over 9 bases. Germline loops: CDR1 SEHNR, CDR2 FQNEAQ (reference sequence). This CDR3 has 17 residues. Germline trimming cut 9 bases from V and 0 bases from J; bases unmatched to any gene: 9. The CDR3 loop is CASPPGQGISGANVLTF. CDR3 coding DNA: TGTGCCAGTCCACCGGGACAGGGAATCTCTGGGGCCAACGTCCTGACTTTC.